Listed below are T cell receptor beta chains from one sample, sequenced in a study of blood T cell repertoires in COVID-19. Clones were sequenced by immunoSEQ multiplex PCR, and TCRdb holds only the in-frame ones, with some missing. The sample includes 150,000 to 200,000 clones, roughly 93% of them seen just once. Sequences were obtained from peripheral blood. The receptors shown here come from a woman aged 50 to 60 with acute or convalescent COVID-19. Each CDR3 is given with its conserved first and last residue. Each record gives: clone size, D gene, J gene, V gene, CDR3 DNA, CDR3 protein. A D gene is named only where the DNA matches it firmly. Clone size is given for some rows only: seen once, a few or many times, or a class if the clone is expanded.

>-|-|TRBJ1-3|TRBV2
TGTGCCAGCAGACAGGACCACTCTGGAAACACCATATATTTT
CASRQDHSGNTIYF
>-|TRBD1|TRBJ1-2|TRBV19
TGTGCCAGTAGTATAGGGACAGGAAGCTATGGCTACACCTTC
CASSIGTGSYGYTF
>-|TRBD2|TRBJ2-5|TRBV28
TGTGCCACCCTAGCGGGAGGTCGAGAGACCCAGTACTTC
CATLAGGRETQYF
>-|-|TRBJ2-7|TRBV12-3/TRBV12-4
TGTGCCAGCAGCCCAACTCCTTTCGAGGAGCAGTACTTC
CASSPTPFEEQYF
>-|-|TRBJ2-3|TRBV7-5
TGTGTCAGAAGCTTGCCGGGACTAGCGGGTTCCACAGATACGCAGTATTTT
CVRSLPGLAGSTDTQYF
>-|-|TRBJ2-1|TRBV28
TGTGCCAGCAGTTCTAACAATGAGCAGTTCTTC
CASSSNNEQFF
>-|-|TRBJ2-1|TRBV7-2
TGTGCCAGCAGCTTAGAAGCCAACGTCTACAATGAGCAGTTCTTC
CASSLEANVYNEQFF
>-|-|TRBJ1-2|TRBV28
TGTGCCAGCACAGGGGACTATGGCTACACCTTC
CASTGDYGYTF
>-|TRBD1|TRBJ2-7|TRBV27
TGTGCCAGCGGGCAGACAGGGGGCCGAGAGCAGTACTTC
CASGQTGGREQYF
>-|-|TRBJ1-2|TRBV10-3
TGTGCCATCAGTGGGAGGCCGGGCTATGGCTACACCTTC
CAISGRPGYGYTF
>-|TRBD1|TRBJ1-2|TRBV5-8
TGTGCCAGCAGCCCGGACAGGTCGGATGGCTACACCTTC
CASSPDRSDGYTF
>-|-|TRBJ1-1|TRBV2
TGTGCCAGCAGTGAGAGGGTCGAGGCTTTCTTT
CASSERVEAFF
>-|-|TRBJ1-1|TRBV6-5
TGTGCCAGCAGAAAAAGGGGCAAAAGATACCTTGAAGCTTTCTTT
CASRKRGKRYLEAFF
>-|-|TRBJ2-1|TRBV7-3
TGTGCCAGCAGCTTGGGGCCATTCTCCTACAATGAGCAGTTCTTC
CASSLGPFSYNEQFF
>-|TRBD1|TRBJ1-4|TRBV29-1
TGCAGCGTTGAGGTACAGGGGGAGGAAAAACTGTTTTTT
CSVEVQGEEKLFF
>-|TRBD2|TRBJ2-7|TRBV7-8
TGTGCCAGCAGCCATCAAGGTAAAGCGGGAGAAGGCGAGCAGTACTTC
CASSHQGKAGEGEQYF
>-|-|TRBJ2-1|TRBV7-6
TGTGCCAGCAGCTCATTCCCGACAGGCTCGAAATTGGAGTCCTACAATGAGCAGTTCTTC
CASSSFPTGSKLESYNEQFF
>-|TRBD1|TRBJ2-1|TRBV5-5
TGTGCCAGCAGCGCTGGACAGGGGACTTACAATGAGCAGTTCTTC
CASSAGQGTYNEQFF
>-|TRBD1|TRBJ1-1|TRBV19
TGTGCCAGTAGTATAGTGACAGGGTTGAACACTGAAGCTTTCTTT
CASSIVTGLNTEAFF
>-|TRBD2|TRBJ2-3|TRBV25-1
TGTGCCAGCAGTGGAACAGGGCGGGGGGGACCAGATACGCAGTATTTT
CASSGTGRGGPDTQYF
>-|-|TRBJ1-1|TRBV3-1/TRBV3-2
TGTGCCAGCAGCCGTCGACAGAGAAACACTGAAGCTTTCTTT
CASSRRQRNTEAFF
>once|TRBD1|TRBJ2-2|TRBV5-1
TGCGCCAGCAGCCGGGCCTTGACAGGGGAGAACACCGGGGAGCTGTTTTTT
CASSRALTGENTGELFF
>-|-|TRBJ1-3|TRBV10-2
TGCGCCAGCACCCCAGGACATCGCTCTGGAAACACCATATATTTT
CASTPGHRSGNTIYF
>-|TRBD1|TRBJ2-7|TRBV28
TGTGCCAGCAGTTTAACAGGGGCACACGAGCAGTACTTC
CASSLTGAHEQYF
>-|TRBD1|TRBJ2-7|TRBV6-2/TRBV6-3
TGTGCCAGCAGTCATAGACAGGGCTACTACGAGCAGTACTTC
CASSHRQGYYEQYF
>-|-|TRBJ1-1|TRBV3-1/TRBV3-2
TGTGCCAGCAGCCAAGATTGGGGGGGCACTGAAGCTTTCTTT
CASSQDWGGTEAFF
>-|TRBD1|TRBJ2-3|TRBV3-1/TRBV3-2
TGTGCCAGCAGCCATTCGACAGGGTCGAGGAGAACAGATACGCAGTATTTT
CASSHSTGSRRTDTQYF
>once|TRBD2|TRBJ2-1|TRBV6-5
TGTGCCAGCAGTCTAGCGGGCTCCTACAATGAGCAGTTCTTC
CASSLAGSYNEQFF
>-|TRBD2|TRBJ2-1|TRBV19
TGTGCCAGTAGTTTCCTAGCGGGGGCCTACAATGAGCAGTTCTTC
CASSFLAGAYNEQFF
>-|-|TRBJ1-2|TRBV18
TGTGCCAGCTCTCCCGGGGGGGCGATCATCAACTATGGCTACACCTTC
CASSPGGAIINYGYTF
>-|-|TRBJ2-2|TRBV30
TGTGCCTGGAGTGAAGGGGCCGGGGAGCTGTTTTTT
CAWSEGAGELFF
>-|TRBD1|TRBJ2-7|TRBV6-6
TGTGCCAGCAGTTACGGGGACAGGGCCCTCAACGAGCAGTACTTC
CASSYGDRALNEQYF
>-|-|TRBJ2-5|TRBV6-5
TGTGCCAGCAGCGACGACATAAGCCGTTCCCAGTACTTC
CASSDDISRSQYF
>-|TRBD1|TRBJ1-2|TRBV15
TGTGCCACCAGCATCCGACAGGGCTATGGCTACACCTTC
CATSIRQGYGYTF
>-|-|TRBJ1-6|TRBV18
TGTGCCAGCTCACCACTATCCGGACAGTTTAATTCACCCCTCCACTTT
CASSPLSGQFNSPLHF
>-|-|TRBJ2-3|TRBV28
TGTGCCAGCACCTCGACCGCCCGGGGCACAGATACGCAGTATTTT
CASTSTARGTDTQYF
>-|-|TRBJ1-2|TRBV7-9
TGTGCCAGCAGCTTAGGGCGGAACTATGGCTACACCTTC
CASSLGRNYGYTF
>-|-|TRBJ2-5|TRBV6-5
TGTGCCAGCAGCTCTGAGACGGGGACCCAGTACTTC
CASSSETGTQYF
>-|-|TRBJ1-2|TRBV6-5
TGTGCCAGCAGCGAGATGGGCTACTATGGCTACACCTTC
CASSEMGYYGYTF
>once|TRBD2|TRBJ2-1|TRBV6-2/TRBV6-3
TGTGCCAGCAGTCTCCGACTAGCGGGGTACAATGAGCAGTTCTTC
CASSLRLAGYNEQFF
>-|TRBD1|TRBJ1-2|TRBV5-1
TGCGCCAGCAGCTTGGGGGACAGGGGCGGCTACACCTTC
CASSLGDRGGYTF
>-|TRBD2|TRBJ2-3|TRBV5-1
TGCGCCAGCAGCTTGGACTCTAGCGGGGTACGGACAGATACGCAGTATTTT
CASSLDSSGVRTDTQYF
>-|TRBD1|TRBJ1-2|TRBV9
TGTGCCAGCAGCGGGCCGGGACAGGGTGAAGGCTACACCTTC
CASSGPGQGEGYTF
>-|-|TRBJ1-5|TRBV28
TGTGCCAGCAGTACCCCGTCGACAGGAGGACAGCCCCAGCATTTT
CASSTPSTGGQPQHF
>-|-|TRBJ1-1|TRBV28
TGTGCCAGCAGTTTATCTCCCTCTACAATGAGGGCCTGCACTGAAGCTTTCTTT
CASSLSPSTMRACTEAFF
>-|TRBD1|TRBJ2-5|TRBV13
TGTGCCAGCAGCTTAGGGACAGGGCAAGAGACCCAGTACTTC
CASSLGTGQETQYF
>-|-|TRBJ2-2|TRBV6-5
TGTGCCAGCAGTTACTACAGGGAGAACACCGGGGAGCTGTTTTTT
CASSYYRENTGELFF
>-|-|TRBJ2-1|TRBV16
TGTGCCAGCAGCCACCTAGACTCCAACACCTACAATGAGCAGTTCTTC
CASSHLDSNTYNEQFF
>-|-|TRBJ1-2|TRBV6-6
TGTGCCAGCAGTTACTCGACGGGGGGAAGCTATGGCTACACCTTC
CASSYSTGGSYGYTF
>-|-|TRBJ2-3|TRBV3-1/TRBV3-2
TGTGCCAGCAGCGACTGGGATACGCAGTATTTT
CASSDWDTQYF